This TCR beta chain was sequenced during a study of blood T cells in healthy people across ages. Whole-study findings and limits: Fewer expanded clones and more diversity marked long-lived versus aged donors. Roughly linear age-related decline in beta diversity appeared, significant by age around 36.

Worth noting for this clonotype: Its specificity is unknown.

Each sample gave at least 6.5 million isolated PBMCs. Next came a second PCR, run for roughly 7 to 12 cycles, which used a sample-barcoded 5' primer along with a J-beta primer mix. Every cDNA molecule carried a tag from a template-switch adaptor bearing 12 random nucleotides. TCRdb re-analysed the 5' RACE reads in MiXCR, keeping a single row per CDR3 protein. This table holds around 990,000 distinct CDR3 sequences, roughly 24% found once. The CDR3 is 14 residues long. Trimming took 0 bases from V and 3 from J, leaving 6 bases between them. CDR1 and CDR2 from the germline V gene are MGHRA and YSYEKL. These data also formed part of another study, on T cells of mothers and their children.

This sequence originates from a girl aged 2 to 10 in good health. The sample consisted of blood. The genes are TRBV4-1 and TRBJ1-5; D call uncertain. The DNA for the CDR3 is TGCGCCAGCAGCCAAGAGACGATCAATCAGCCCCAGCATTTT. Residues: CASSQETINQPQHF.